This T cell receptor beta chain came from a study of cytomegalovirus exposure and HLA in healthy donors (dated by TCRdb to about 2017). With respect to the entire study: According to a later analysis, one platform produced both the 100 to 150 validation repertoires and the roughly 660 repertoires of the first cohort. The study aimed to test whether cataloging public T cell receptors could reveal signatures of past pathogen exposure. Along with the approximately 620-subject first cohort, a separate validation cohort of over 90 different subjects was used. To predict cytomegalovirus infection status, the study brought together high-throughput TCR immunosequencing, statistical association of individual TCRs with disease status, and machine learning. Points the paper makes about the study in general: According to the authors, the approach could potentially be generalized to other disease states and immunological phenotypes. Of the cluster scores, 85% to 95% were above 0 in a later analysis, which found that TCRs clustered in the first cohort also tended to co-occur in the roughly 130 validation repertoires. All 120 or so repertoires were used to score co-occurrence in the validation cohort in a later analysis, because that analysis had no HLA typing for the cohort. Three of the identified cytomegalovirus-associated TCR beta chains were confirmed in vitro to be specific for cytomegalovirus antigens. The study gave a list of roughly 150 TCR beta chains associated with cytomegalovirus. The classifier was reported to diagnose cytomegalovirus status with high specificity and sensitivity in both the original cohort and the validation cohort. Most TCR sequences were observed very rarely across donors, whereas some public TCRs were present in many individuals.

Library method: the immunoSEQ multiplex PCR assay. Regarding the original processing steps: To diagnose cytomegalovirus status from the catalog of TCR beta chain sequences, a statistical classification framework was built. TCRdb carries this immuneACCESS record with in-frame sequences only. Its versions omit some clonotypes, under half of them owing to an unresolved V gene in the studies checked, with the rest unexplained. V and J calls and clone size come straight from that table; D and trimming were deduced from the DNA. This sample lists under 130,000 clones; 70% to 90% were detected once. The top ten clonotypes cover roughly 4% of the sample. Regarding this clone: Its antigen remains undetermined. Base qualities were left out, and no much larger clone turns up one base away.

The donors belonged to the validation cohort of around 130 subjects, which was separate from the roughly 700-subject first cohort. The sample taken for sequencing was PBMCs. The receptor's source is a woman aged 18-35 years in good health and CMV-seropositive.

DNA sequence: TGTGCCAGCAGCTTCAATTCCGGGACAGGGTCTTACGAGCAGTACTTC. Translated, it reads CASSFNSGTGSYEQYF. Recombination joined TRBV5-5 with TRBJ2-7, and 9 junction bases match TRBD1. The CDR3 goes from the cysteine to the phenylalanine over 16 residues. The kept DNA is CDR3 alone, 48 bases in frame from the first base. According to the germline V gene (reference sequence), CDR1 reads SGHKS and CDR2 reads YYEKEE. The germline V end is reduced by 2 bases and the J end by 4 bases; junction bases left unmatched: 10.